This T cell receptor beta chain was sequenced for a study of T cell repertoires and HLA-DP antigens. Study-wide context: CD4+ T cells were cocultured with HeLa cells expressing HLA-DP.

V gave up 6 bases and J gave up 0 bases; unmatched junction bases: 10. This CDR3 contains 18 residues. Per germline, CDR1 MDHEN and CDR2 SYDVKM. Average purity of the negatively selected CD4+ T cells was around 98%. Overall study findings and caveats: The CD4+ repertoire was not split into naive and memory.

For pre-culture CD4+ samples, the target was about 200,000 T cell genomes. The method was immunoSEQ multiplex PCR; TCRdb's version includes in-frame clones alone and lacks a portion of them. The sample has 90,000 to 130,000 clones, nearly 95% seen once. On this clone: Its antigen is still unknown.

The clonotype originates from a woman aged 18-30 years in good health and CMV-seronegative. Sequencing was done on a sample of CD4+ T cells from PBMCs. V and J are TRBV28 and TRBJ2-6; 8 nucleotides line up with TRBD1. CDR3 sequence reads: CASRAPGQGASGANVLTF. CDR3 DNA sequence: TGTGCCAGCAGAGCTCCGGGCCAGGGGGCCTCTGGGGCCAACGTCCTGACTTTC.